This T cell receptor (beta chain) was captured in a study of radiotherapy plus CTLA-4 blockade in lung cancer. At the level of the study: Of all patients, more than 15% responded objectively and roughly 31% showed disease control.

Germline V gene sequence: CDR1 LGHNA, CDR2 YSLEER. This CDR3 spans 15 amino acids. The ends were cut back, 0 bases at V and 0 bases at J, with 6 bases in the middle. Assay used: immunoSEQ multiplex PCR; TCRdb lists only in-frame clones, some missing. The sample lists under 50,000 clones; 65% to 90% were seen once. V usage is TRBV4-3 and J usage is TRBJ1-5; D not certain. This receptor was identified in a human donor with non-small cell lung cancer whose response to radiotherapy plus ipilimumab could not be evaluated. Material: peripheral blood, obtained from a patient treated with radiotherapy plus ipilimumab. The DNA for the CDR3 is TGCGCCAGCAGCCAAGATCAGAATAGCAATCAGCCCCAGCATTTT. Its protein product is CASSQDQNSNQPQHF.